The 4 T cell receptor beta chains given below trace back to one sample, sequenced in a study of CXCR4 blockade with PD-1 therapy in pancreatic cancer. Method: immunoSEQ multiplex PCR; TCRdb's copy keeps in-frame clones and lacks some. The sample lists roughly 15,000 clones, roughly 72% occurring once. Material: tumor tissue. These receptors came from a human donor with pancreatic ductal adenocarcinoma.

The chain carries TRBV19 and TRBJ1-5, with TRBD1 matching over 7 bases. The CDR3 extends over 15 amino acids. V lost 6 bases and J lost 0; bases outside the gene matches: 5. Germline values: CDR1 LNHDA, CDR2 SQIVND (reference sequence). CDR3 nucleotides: TGTGCCAGTAGCCGACAGGGCAATAGCAATCAGCCCCAGCATTTT. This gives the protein CASSRQGNSNQPQHF.

For the CDR3, the DNA is TGTGCCAGCAAGTCCTACAACTACGAGCAGTACTTC. Protein: CASKSYNYEQYF. The chain has TRBV9 and TRBJ2-7; the D is unclear. CDR1 and CDR2 from the germline V gene are SGDLS and YYNGEE. Trimming took 6 bases from V and 3 from J, leaving 10 bases between them. The CDR3 contains 12 residues. Combining the CDR3 with reference TRBV9 and TRBJ2-7 gives the whole variable domain DSGVTQTPKHLITATGQRVTLRCSPRSGDLSVYWYQQSLDQGLQFLIQYYNGEERAKGNILERFSAQQFPDLHSELNLSSLELGDSALYFCASKSYNYEQYFGPGTRLTVT.

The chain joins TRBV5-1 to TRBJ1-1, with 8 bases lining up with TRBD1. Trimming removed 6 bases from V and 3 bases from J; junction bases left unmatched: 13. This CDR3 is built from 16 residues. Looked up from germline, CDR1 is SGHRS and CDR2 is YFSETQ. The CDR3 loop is CASTNRDRPWDTEAFF. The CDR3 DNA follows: TGCGCCAGCACAAACCGGGACAGGCCCTGGGACACTGAAGCTTTCTTT.

CDR3 coding DNA: TGTGCCAGTAGTCGGGGGCTCGGGAGCCAAGGAAAGACCCAGTACTTC. Amino acids: CASSRGLGSQGKTQYF. The rearrangement uses TRBV19 and TRBJ2-5; D is possibly TRBD1 or TRBD2 (6 bases each). This CDR3 region has 16 residues. Trimming took off 5 bases at V and 6 bases at J, with 22 bases between the two ends. Germline lookup yields CDR1 LNHDA and CDR2 SQIVND (reference sequence).